A single sample is the source of the 13 T cell receptor beta chains below, sequenced in a study of OX40 agonist ivuxolimab in advanced cancers. Sequenced by immunoSEQ multiplex PCR; TCRdb stores in-frame clones only, minus some. The sample consists of tens of thousands of clones, 75% to 90% of them appearing once. Sequenced material: CD4+ or CD8+ T cells sorted from blood, taken in a trial of the OX40 agonist ivuxolimab. The receptors originated from an adult with an advanced solid tumor such as melanoma, head and neck, liver or kidney cancer.

The chain joins TRBV7-8 to TRBJ2-1; the match to TRBD2 covers 11 bases. V lost 4 bases to trimming and J lost 1 base; unmatched junction nucleotides: 0. The CDR3 length is 15 residues. Germline V gives CDR1 SGHVS, CDR2 FQNEAQ. DNA for the CDR3: TGTGCCAGCAGCTGGACTAGCGGGTCCTACAATGAGCAGTTCTTC. Translated, it gives CASSWTSGSYNEQFF. The variable domain in full, completed from reference TRBV7-8 and TRBJ2-1, reads GAGVSQSPRYKVAKRGQDVALRCDPISGHVSLFWYQQALGQGPEFLTYFQNEAQLDKSGLPSDRFFAERPEGSVSTLKIQRTQQEDSAVYLCASSWTSGSYNEQFFGPGTRLTVL.

The chain has TRBV19 and TRBJ1-2; D gene ambiguous. The V end was cut by 6 bases, the J end by 0 bases, with 8 bases between. Germline V gene data show CDR1 as LNHDA and CDR2 as SQIVND (reference sequence). The CDR3 has 13 amino acids. In nucleotides, the CDR3 is TGTGCCAGTAGCACAATAGCTAACTATGGCTACACCTTC. It yields the protein CASSTIANYGYTF.

V gene TRBV6-5 combines with J gene TRBJ2-7; weak D call: TRBD2 (5 bases). The germline CDR1 and CDR2 sequences are MNHEY and SVGAGI. This CDR3 is 14 amino acids long. The V end lost 3 bases, the J end lost 6 bases, and 15 bases lay between the germline ends. The CDR3 DNA follows: TGTGCCAGCAGTTATAAAGGGAGTTACTCCGAGCAGTACTTC. As protein: CASSYKGSYSEQYF.

The rearrangement joins TRBV14 to TRBJ2-1, with D possibly matching TRBD2 (5 bases). Germline V gene data show CDR1 as SGHDN and CDR2 as FVKESK. The CDR3 has 17 amino acids. The V end was cut by 2 bases, the J end by 6 bases, with 20 bases between. The CDR3, as DNA: TGTGCCAGCAGCCAATTAAGCGGATACGAGCTAATCAATGAGCAGTTCTTC. Its translation: CASSQLSGYELINEQFF.

The J gene is TRBJ2-7, the V gene TRBV27; 7 bases agree with TRBD2. Germline CDR1 is MNHEY and CDR2 is SMNVEV (reference sequence). V shed 0 bases and J 3 bases; nucleotides not matched to a gene: 8. This CDR3 comprises 16 residues. In DNA form, the CDR3 reads TGTGCCAGCAGTTTATCGATTCCAGCGGGGTTCTACGAGCAGTACTTC. Its translation: CASSLSIPAGFYEQYF.

This sequence joins TRBV28 and TRBJ1-1, with D unclear. CDR3 size: 13 residues. Trimming took off 7 bases at V and 11 bases at J, with 20 bases between the two ends. The germline V gene encodes CDR1 MDHEN and CDR2 SYDVKM. CDR3 region: CASKSTRWSVAFF. In nucleotides, the CDR3 is TGTGCCAGCAAGAGTACCCGGTGGTCAGTTGCTTTCTTT. Based on the CDR3 plus reference TRBV28 and TRBJ1-1, the full variable domain is DVKVTQSSRYLVKRTGEKVFLECVQDMDHENMFWYRQDPGLGLRLIYFSYDVKMKEKGDIPEGYSVSREKKERFSLILESASTNQTSMYLCASKSTRWSVAFFGQGTRLTVV.

V is TRBV5-1 and J is TRBJ2-2; unclear D gene. Per germline, CDR1 SGHRS and CDR2 YFSETQ. The CDR3 runs 13 residues. Trimming shortened V by 2 bases and J by 3 bases, and 5 bases separated the two germline ends. CDR3 DNA sequence: TGCGCCAGCAGCTTCGGTGACACCGGGGAGCTGTTTTTT. Amino acids: CASSFGDTGELFF.

The rearrangement uses TRBV28 and TRBJ1-2; 7 nucleotides align to TRBD1. V shed 3 bases and J 4 bases; nucleotides not matched to a gene: 11. The CDR3 totals 16 residues. Germline V gives CDR1 MDHEN, CDR2 SYDVKM. The CDR3 loop is CASSFTGEGRGYGYTF. The CDR3 DNA follows: TGTGCCAGCAGTTTTACAGGGGAGGGGCGAGGCTATGGCTACACCTTC.

This clone was recorded a few times. The chain recombines TRBV7-6 with TRBJ1-5; maybe TRBD1 (6 bases). Germline V gene sequence: CDR1 SGHVS, CDR2 FNYEAQ. V lost 5 bases and J 2 bases, leaving 7 bases between the germline ends. This CDR3 comprises 13 residues. In DNA, the CDR3 is TGTGCCAGCAGCAAGGGGGGCAATCAGCCCCAGCATTTT. It encodes CASSKGGNQPQHF.

The chain is built from TRBV7-9 and TRBJ2-5, with a possible D match to TRBD1 (5 bases). This CDR3 region has 12 residues. Germline CDR1 reads SEHNR; CDR2 reads FQNEAQ (reference sequence). The ends were cut back, 4 bases at V and 5 bases at J, with 8 bases in the middle. CDR3 region: CASSSGSETQYF. The CDR3 DNA is TGTGCCAGCAGCTCAGGGTCGGAGACCCAGTACTTC.

The chain links TRBV7-2 to TRBJ1-5; TRBD1 might be the D (5 bases). Germline CDR1 and CDR2: SGHTA and FQGNSA. This CDR3 has 16 residues. The V and J ends lost 5 bases and 7 bases respectively, with 21 bases between them. CDR3 loop: CASSPTARGPRQPQHF. As DNA, the CDR3 is TGTGCCAGCAGCCCCACCGCCCGGGGACCCAGGCAGCCCCAGCATTTT.

Turning to this clone: One end of the junction is discordant with germline, which a read error may explain. In the same sample, other DNA sequences code for this CDR3. The chain joins TRBV6-5 to TRBJ2-5; tentatively, D is TRBD1 (6 bases). Germline V gene data show CDR1 as MNHEY and CDR2 as SVGAGI. CDR3 length: 13 residues. The CDR3 sequence: CASSPGHRETQYF. CDR3 nucleotide sequence: TGTGCCAGCAGTCCGGGACACCGAGAGACTCAGTACTTC.

The chain employs TRBV7-8 and TRBJ1-5, with TRBD1 identical over 10 bases. Germline lookup yields CDR1 SGHVS and CDR2 FQNEAQ. The trim removed 5 bases at V and 5 bases at J, leaving 3 bases unmatched. This CDR3 is 14 amino acids long. This chain's CDR3 is CASSLGQGDQPQHF. CDR3 in DNA: TGTGCCAGCAGCCTTGGACAGGGGGATCAGCCCCAGCATTTT. The full variable domain, in which reference TRBV7-8 and TRBJ1-5 provide the parts outside the CDR3, is GAGVSQSPRYKVAKRGQDVALRCDPISGHVSLFWYQQALGQGPEFLTYFQNEAQLDKSGLPSDRFFAERPEGSVSTLKIQRTQQEDSAVYLCASSLGQGDQPQHFGDGTRLSIL.